The present T cell receptor beta chain was sequenced within a study of T cells in Graves' hyperthyroidism and ophthalmopathy. General study findings and limits: Using 13 V-J features, a model discriminated ophthalmopathy from stable hyperthyroidism. Most expanded thyroid clonotypes above 0.001 recurred in blood.

TCR beta CDR3 regions were amplified from RNA. The TCR CDR3 first-round RT-PCR relied on the HTBI primer set. MiXCR, applied by TCRdb to the multiplex PCR reads, yields one record per CDR3 protein. The sample lists about 680,000 distinct CDR3 sequences, roughly a third seen once, with roughly 30% in the top ten. About this clonotype: Its antigen is unidentified. This may be a read error, as it is one base from a much larger clone.

Uncontrolled infection, other autoimmune disease, pregnancy or lactation led to exclusion. Clinical symptoms, serum thyroxine, TRAb, thyroid ultrasound and orbital computed tomography informed diagnoses. The receptor's source is a woman in her 40s with Graves' hyperthyroidism. The source material was blood.

CDR3 nucleotides: TGCAGCGTTGGAGATTCGGGAGCTGCTAATGAAAAACTGTTTTTT. Residues: CSVGDSGAANEKLFF. The chain links TRBV29-1 to TRBJ1-4, with unresolved D. Germline V CDR1 and CDR2: SQVTM, ANQGSEA. The V gene lost 4 bases and the J gene lost 3 bases, with 15 bases spanning the gap. CDR3 length: 15 residues. The full variable domain, with the rest looked up from reference TRBV29-1 and TRBJ1-4, is SAVISQKPSRDICQRGTSLTIQCQVDSQVTMMFWYRQQPGQSLTLIATANQGSEATYESGFVIDKFPISRPNLTFSTLTVSNMSPEDSSIYLCSVGDSGAANEKLFFGSGTQLSVL.